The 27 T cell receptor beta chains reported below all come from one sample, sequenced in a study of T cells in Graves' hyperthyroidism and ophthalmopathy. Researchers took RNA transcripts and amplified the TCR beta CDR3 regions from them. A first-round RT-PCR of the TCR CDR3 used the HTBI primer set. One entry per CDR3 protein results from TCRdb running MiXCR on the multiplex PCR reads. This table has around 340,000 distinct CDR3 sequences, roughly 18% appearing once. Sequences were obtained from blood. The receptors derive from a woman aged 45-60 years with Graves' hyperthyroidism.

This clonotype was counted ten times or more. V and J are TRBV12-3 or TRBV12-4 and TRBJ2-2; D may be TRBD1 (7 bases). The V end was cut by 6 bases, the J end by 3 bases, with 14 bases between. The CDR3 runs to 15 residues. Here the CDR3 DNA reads TGTGCCAGCAGCTCCGCGGGACAGCACACCGGGGAGCTGTTTTTT. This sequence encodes CASSSAGQHTGELFF.

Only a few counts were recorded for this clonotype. CDR3 protein: CSAHTGGRFAEQFF. CDR3 in DNA: TGCAGTGCTCATACAGGGGGACGGTTTGCTGAGCAGTTCTTC. The genes are TRBV20-1 and TRBJ2-1, with TRBD1 matching over 8 bases. Germline V gene sequence: CDR1 DFQATT, CDR2 SNEGSKA (reference sequence). V dropped 5 bases and J dropped 9; count of bases not matched to a gene: 12. The CDR3 is 14 amino acids.

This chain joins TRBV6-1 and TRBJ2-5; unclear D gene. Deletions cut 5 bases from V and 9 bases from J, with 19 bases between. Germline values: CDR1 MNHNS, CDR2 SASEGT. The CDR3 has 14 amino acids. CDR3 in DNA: TGTGCCAGCAGTTTAGAACAGCCCTTTGAGGCCCAGTACTTC. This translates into CASSLEQPFEAQYF.

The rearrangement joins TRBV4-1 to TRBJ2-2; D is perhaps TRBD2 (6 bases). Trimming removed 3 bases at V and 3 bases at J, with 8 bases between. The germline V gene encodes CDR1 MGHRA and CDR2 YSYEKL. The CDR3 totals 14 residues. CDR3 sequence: CASSHVADTGELFF. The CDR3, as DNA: TGCGCCAGCAGCCACGTAGCGGACACCGGGGAGCTGTTTTTT.

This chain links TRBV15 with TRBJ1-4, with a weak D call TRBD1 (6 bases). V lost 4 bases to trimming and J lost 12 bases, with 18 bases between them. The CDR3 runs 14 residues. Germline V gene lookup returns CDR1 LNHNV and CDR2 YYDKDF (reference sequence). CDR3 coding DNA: TGTGCCACCAGCACCATACAGGGTGTGACGGAACTGTTTTTT. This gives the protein CATSTIQGVTELFF.

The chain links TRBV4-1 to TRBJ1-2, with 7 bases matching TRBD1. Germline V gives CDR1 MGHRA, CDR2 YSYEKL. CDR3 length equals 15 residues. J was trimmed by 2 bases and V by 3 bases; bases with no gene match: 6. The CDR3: CASSHEGQPNYGYTF. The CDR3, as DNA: TGCGCCAGCAGCCATGAGGGACAGCCAAACTATGGCTACACCTTC.

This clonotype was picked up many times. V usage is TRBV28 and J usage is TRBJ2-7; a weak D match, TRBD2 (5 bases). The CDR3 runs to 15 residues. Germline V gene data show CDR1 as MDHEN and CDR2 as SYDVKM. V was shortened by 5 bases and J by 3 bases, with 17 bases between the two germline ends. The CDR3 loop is CASSTSDASSYEQYF. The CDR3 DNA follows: TGTGCCAGCAGTACCTCAGATGCTAGCAGCTACGAGCAGTACTTC.

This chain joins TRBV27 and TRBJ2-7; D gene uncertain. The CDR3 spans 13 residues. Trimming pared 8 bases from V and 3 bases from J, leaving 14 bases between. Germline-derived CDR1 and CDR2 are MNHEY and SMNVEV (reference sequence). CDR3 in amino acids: CASSYGQFYEQYF. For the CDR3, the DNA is TGTGCCAGCTCTTATGGGCAGTTCTACGAGCAGTACTTC.

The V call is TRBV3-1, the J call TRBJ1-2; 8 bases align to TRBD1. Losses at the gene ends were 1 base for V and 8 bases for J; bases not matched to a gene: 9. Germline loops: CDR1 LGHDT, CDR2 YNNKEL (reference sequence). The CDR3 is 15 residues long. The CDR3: CASSQVNFRGRGYTF. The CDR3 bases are TGTGCCAGCAGCCAAGTTAACTTCAGGGGGCGAGGCTACACCTTC.

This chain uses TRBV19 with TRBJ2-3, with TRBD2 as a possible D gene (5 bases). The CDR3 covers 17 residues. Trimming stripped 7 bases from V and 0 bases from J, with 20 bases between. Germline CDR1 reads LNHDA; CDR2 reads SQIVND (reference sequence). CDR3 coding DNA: TGTGCCAGTACCTCTCCACGGGGTGTAAAGAGCACAGATACGCAGTATTTT. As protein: CASTSPRGVKSTDTQYF. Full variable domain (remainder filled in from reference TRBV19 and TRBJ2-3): DGGITQSPKYLFRKEGQNVTLSCEQNLNHDAMYWYRQDPGQGLRLIYYSQIVNDFQKGDIAEGYSVSREKKESFPLTVTSAQKNPTAFYLCASTSPRGVKSTDTQYFGPGTRLTVL.

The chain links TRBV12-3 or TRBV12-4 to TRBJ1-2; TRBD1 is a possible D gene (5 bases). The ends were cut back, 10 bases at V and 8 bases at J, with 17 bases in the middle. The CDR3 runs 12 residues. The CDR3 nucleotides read TGTGCCACCCTCGGTAGGGGCCAAGGCTACACCTTC. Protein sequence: CATLGRGQGYTF.

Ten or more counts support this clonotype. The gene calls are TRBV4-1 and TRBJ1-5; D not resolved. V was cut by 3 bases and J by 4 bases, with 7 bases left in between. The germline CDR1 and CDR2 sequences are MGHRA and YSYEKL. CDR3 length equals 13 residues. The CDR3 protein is CASSQAVNQPQHF. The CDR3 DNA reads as TGCGCCAGCAGCCAGGCGGTAAATCAGCCCCAGCATTTT.

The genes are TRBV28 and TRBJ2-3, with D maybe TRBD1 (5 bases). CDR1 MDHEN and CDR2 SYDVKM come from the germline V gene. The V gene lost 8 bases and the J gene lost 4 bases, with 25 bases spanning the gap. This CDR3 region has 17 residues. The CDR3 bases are TGTGCCAGCTACCGGGCCCAGGGAATTCTGGGCGCAGATACGCAGTATTTT. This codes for CASYRAQGILGADTQYF.

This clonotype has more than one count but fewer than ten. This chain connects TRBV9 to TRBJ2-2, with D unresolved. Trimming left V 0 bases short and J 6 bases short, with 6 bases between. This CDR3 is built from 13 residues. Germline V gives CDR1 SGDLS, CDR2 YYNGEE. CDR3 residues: CASSVGWSGELFF. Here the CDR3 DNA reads TGTGCCAGCAGCGTAGGGTGGTCCGGGGAGCTGTTTTTT.

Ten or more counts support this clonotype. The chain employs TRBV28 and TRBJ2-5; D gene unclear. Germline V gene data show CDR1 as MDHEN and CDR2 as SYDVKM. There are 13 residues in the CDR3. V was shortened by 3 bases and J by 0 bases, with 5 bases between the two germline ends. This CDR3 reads CASSFANQETQYF. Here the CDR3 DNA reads TGTGCCAGCAGTTTTGCTAACCAAGAGACCCAGTACTTC. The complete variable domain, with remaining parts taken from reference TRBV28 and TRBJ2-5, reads DVKVTQSSRYLVKRTGEKVFLECVQDMDHENMFWYRQDPGLGLRLIYFSYDVKMKEKGDIPEGYSVSREKKERFSLILESASTNQTSMYLCASSFANQETQYFGPGTRLLVL.

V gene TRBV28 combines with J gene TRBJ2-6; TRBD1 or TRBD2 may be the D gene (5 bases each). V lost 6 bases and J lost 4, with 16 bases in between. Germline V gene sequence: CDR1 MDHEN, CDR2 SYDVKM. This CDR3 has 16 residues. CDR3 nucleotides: TGTGCCAGCAGATTTCGACGGGACCTAGGGGCCAACGTCCTGACTTTC. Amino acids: CASRFRRDLGANVLTF.

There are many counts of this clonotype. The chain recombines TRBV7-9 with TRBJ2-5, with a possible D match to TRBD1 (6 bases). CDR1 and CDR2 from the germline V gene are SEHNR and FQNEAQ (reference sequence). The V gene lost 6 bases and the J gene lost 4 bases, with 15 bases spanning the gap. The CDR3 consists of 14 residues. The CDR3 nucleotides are TGTGCCAGCAGTCCAACAGGGTTGGGAGAGACCCAGTACTTC. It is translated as CASSPTGLGETQYF.

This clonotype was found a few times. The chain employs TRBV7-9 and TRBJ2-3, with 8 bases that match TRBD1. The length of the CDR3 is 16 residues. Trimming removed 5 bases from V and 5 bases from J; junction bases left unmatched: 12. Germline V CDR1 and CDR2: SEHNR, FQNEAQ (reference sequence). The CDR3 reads CASSQSGQGLEDTQYF. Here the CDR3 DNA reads TGTGCCAGCAGCCAAAGCGGACAGGGCCTGGAAGATACGCAGTATTTT.

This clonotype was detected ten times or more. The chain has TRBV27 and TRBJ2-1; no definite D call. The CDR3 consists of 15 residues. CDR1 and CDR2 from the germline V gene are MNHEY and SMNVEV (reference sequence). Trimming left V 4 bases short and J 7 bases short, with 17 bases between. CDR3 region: CASSSPPRDVNEQFF. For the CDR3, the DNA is TGTGCCAGCAGTTCTCCACCCCGAGATGTGAATGAGCAGTTCTTC.

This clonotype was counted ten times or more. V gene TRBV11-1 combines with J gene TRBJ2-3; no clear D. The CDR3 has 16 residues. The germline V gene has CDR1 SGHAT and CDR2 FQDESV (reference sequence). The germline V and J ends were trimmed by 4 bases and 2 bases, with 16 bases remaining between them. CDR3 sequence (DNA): TGTGCCAGCAGCTCCCGAAAAGCCTCAACCACAGATACGCAGTATTTT. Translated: CASSSRKASTTDTQYF.

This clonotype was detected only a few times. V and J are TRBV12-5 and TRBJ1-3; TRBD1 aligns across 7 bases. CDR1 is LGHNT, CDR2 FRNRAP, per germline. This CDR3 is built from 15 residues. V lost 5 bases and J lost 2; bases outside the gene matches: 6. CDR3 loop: CASGTTTGTGNTIYF. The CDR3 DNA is TGTGCTAGTGGTACAACGACAGGGACTGGAAACACCATATATTTT.

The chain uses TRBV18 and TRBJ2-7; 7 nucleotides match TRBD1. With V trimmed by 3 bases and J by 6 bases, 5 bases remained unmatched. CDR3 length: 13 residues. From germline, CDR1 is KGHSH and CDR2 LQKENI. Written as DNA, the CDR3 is TGTGCCAGCTCACCGCGACAGGGACCCGAGCAGTACGTC. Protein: CASSPRQGPEQYV.

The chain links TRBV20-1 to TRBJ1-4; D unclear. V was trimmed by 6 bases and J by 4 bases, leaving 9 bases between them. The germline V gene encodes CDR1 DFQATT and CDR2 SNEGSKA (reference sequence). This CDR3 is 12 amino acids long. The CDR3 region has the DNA TGCAGTGCACGGACCCATAATGAAAAACTGTTTTTT. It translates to CSARTHNEKLFF.

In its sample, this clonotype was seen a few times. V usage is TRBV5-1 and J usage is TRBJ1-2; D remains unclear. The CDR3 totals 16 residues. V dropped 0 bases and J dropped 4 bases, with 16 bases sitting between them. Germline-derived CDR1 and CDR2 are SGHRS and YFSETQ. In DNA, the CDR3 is TGCGCCAGCAGCTTGGCCTCGGGGAGCGTTCTCTATGGCTACACCTTC. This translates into CASSLASGSVLYGYTF.

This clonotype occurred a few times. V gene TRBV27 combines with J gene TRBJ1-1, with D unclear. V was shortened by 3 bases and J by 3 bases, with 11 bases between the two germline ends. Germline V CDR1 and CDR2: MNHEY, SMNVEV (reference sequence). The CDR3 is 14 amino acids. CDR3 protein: CASSFSGLYTEAFF. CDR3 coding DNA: TGTGCCAGCAGTTTCTCTGGTCTGTACACTGAAGCTTTCTTT.

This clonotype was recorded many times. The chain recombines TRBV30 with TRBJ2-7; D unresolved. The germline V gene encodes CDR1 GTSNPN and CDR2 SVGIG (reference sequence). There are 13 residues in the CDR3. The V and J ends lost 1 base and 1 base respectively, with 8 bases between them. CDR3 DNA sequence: TGTGCCTGGAGTGGGAGTCTGTCCTACGAGCAGTACTTC. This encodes CAWSGSLSYEQYF.

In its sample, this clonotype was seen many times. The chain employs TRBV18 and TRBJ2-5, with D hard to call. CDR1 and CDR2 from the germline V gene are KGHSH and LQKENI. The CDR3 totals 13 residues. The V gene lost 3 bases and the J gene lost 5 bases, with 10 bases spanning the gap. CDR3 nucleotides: TGTGCCAGCTCACCCGCGAGGCCGGAGACCCAGTACTTC. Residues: CASSPARPETQYF.